This T cell receptor (beta chain) was sequenced for a study of blood T cell repertoires in COVID-19. Study as a whole: Italy, Spain and the United States were the sources of the convalescent and acute COVID-19 samples. T cells, B-cell-depleted T cells, or PBMCs supplied cDNA or gDNA.

Germline loops: CDR1 SGHNT, CDR2 YENEEA. V gave up 2 bases and J gave up 6 bases; unmatched junction bases: 4. The CDR3 covers 15 residues. As processed by the authors: Using reference gene primer amplification, nucleated cell counts were estimated. TCRdb's table, derived via immunoSEQ multiplex PCR, lists solely in-frame clones and lacks some. D and trimming were read from the DNA, whereas the V and J calls and clone size are those reported in that table. The table has around 70,000 clones, approximately 80% seen once. The chain links TRBV11-3 to TRBJ2-3; TRBD2 aligns across 11 bases. Sequences were obtained from peripheral blood. The TCR comes from a man aged 55 to 70 with acute or convalescent COVID-19. CDR3 sequence reads: CASSLPGLAEDTQYF. In DNA, the CDR3 is TGTGCCAGCAGCTTACCGGGACTAGCGGAGGATACGCAGTATTTT. The full variable domain, in which reference TRBV11-3 and TRBJ2-3 provide the parts outside the CDR3, is EAGVVQSPRYKIIEKKQPVAFWCNPISGHNTLYWYLQNLGQGPELLIRYENEEAVDDSQLPKDRFSAERLKGVDSTLKIQPAELGDSAVYLCASSLPGLAEDTQYFGPGTRLTVL.